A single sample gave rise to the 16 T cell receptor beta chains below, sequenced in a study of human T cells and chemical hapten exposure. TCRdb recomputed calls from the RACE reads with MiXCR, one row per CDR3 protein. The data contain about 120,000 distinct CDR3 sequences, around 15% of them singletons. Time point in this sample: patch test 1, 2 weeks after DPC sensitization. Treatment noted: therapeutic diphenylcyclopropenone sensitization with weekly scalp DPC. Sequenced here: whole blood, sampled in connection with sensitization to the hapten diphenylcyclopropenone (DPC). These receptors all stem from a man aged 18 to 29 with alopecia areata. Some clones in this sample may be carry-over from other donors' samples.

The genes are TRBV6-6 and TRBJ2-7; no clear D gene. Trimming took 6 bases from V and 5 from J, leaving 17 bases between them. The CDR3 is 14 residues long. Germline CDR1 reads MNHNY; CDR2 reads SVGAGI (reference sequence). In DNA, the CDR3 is TGTGCCAGCAGCCAACAACCCCGTGCCCACGAGCAGTACTTC. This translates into CASSQQPRAHEQYF.

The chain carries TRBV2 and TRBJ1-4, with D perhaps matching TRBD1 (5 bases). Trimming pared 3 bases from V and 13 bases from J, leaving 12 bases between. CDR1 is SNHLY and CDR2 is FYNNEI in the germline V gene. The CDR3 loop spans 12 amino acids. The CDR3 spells CASSDGGEVLFF. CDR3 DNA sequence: TGTGCCAGCAGTGACGGGGGGGAAGTACTGTTTTTT.

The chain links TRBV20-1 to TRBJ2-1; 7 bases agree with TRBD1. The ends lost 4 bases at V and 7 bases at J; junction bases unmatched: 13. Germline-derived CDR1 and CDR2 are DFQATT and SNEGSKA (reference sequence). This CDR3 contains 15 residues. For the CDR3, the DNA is TGCAGTGCTATCGCGGGCGACAGGGTTAGAAATGAGCAGTTCTTC. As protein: CSAIAGDRVRNEQFF.

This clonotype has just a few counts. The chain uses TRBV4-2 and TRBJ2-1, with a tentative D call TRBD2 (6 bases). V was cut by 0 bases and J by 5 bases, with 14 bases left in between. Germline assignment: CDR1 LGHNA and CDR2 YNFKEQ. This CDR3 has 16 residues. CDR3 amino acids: CASSQEEGLTNNEQFF. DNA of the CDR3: TGTGCCAGCAGCCAAGAGGAGGGCCTAACAAACAATGAGCAGTTCTTC.

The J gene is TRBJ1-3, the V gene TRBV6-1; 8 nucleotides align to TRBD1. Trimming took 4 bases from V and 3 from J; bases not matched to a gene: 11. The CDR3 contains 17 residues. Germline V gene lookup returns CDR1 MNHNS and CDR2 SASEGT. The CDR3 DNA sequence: TGTGCCAGCAGTGCAACCAGGGGGCTCTTACTTGGAAACACCATATATTTT. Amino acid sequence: CASSATRGLLLGNTIYF.

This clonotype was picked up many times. The CDR3 loop is CASSLVGGTYNEQFF. In DNA, the CDR3 is TGTGCCAGCAGCTTAGTGGGGGGGACCTACAATGAGCAGTTCTTC. This rearrangement joins TRBV7-2 to TRBJ2-1; TRBD2 agrees at 7 bases. The CDR3 contains 15 residues. With 1 base clipped from V and 2 bases from J, the junction kept 2 bases outside the gene matches. Per germline, CDR1 SGHTA and CDR2 FQGNSA.

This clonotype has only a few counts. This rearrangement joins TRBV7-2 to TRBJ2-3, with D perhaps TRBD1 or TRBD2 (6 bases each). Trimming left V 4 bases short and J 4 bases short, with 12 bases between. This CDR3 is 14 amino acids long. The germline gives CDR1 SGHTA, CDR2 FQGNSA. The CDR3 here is CASSSIGGPDTQYF. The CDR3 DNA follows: TGTGCCAGCAGCTCCATCGGGGGCCCAGATACGCAGTATTTT.

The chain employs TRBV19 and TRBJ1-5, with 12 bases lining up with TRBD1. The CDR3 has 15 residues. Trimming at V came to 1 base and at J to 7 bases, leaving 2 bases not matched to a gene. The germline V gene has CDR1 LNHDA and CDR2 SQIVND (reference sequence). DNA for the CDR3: TGTGCCAGTAGTATAGGGGACAGGGGGCCCCAGCCCCAGCATTTT. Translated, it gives CASSIGDRGPQPQHF. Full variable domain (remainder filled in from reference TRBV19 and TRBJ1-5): DGGITQSPKYLFRKEGQNVTLSCEQNLNHDAMYWYRQDPGQGLRLIYYSQIVNDFQKGDIAEGYSVSREKKESFPLTVTSAQKNPTAFYLCASSIGDRGPQPQHFGDGTRLSIL.

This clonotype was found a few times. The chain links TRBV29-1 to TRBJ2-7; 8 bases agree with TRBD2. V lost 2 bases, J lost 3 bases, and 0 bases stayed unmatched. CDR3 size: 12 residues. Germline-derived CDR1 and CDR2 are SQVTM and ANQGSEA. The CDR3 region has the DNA TGCAGCGTTGAAACTAGCGGCTACGAGCAGTACTTC. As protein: CSVETSGYEQYF.

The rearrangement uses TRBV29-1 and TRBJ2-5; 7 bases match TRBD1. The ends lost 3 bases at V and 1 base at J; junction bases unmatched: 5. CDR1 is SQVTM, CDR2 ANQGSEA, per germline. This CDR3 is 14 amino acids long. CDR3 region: CSVEGRGFQETQYF. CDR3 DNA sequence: TGCAGCGTTGAGGGCAGGGGGTTCCAAGAGACCCAGTACTTC.

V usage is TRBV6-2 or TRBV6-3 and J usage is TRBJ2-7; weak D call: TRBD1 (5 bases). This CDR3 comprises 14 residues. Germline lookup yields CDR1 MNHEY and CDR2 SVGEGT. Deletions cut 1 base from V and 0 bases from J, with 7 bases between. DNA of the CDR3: TGTGCCAGCAGTTACTTAGACAGCTCCTACGAGCAGTACGTC. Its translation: CASSYLDSSYEQYV.

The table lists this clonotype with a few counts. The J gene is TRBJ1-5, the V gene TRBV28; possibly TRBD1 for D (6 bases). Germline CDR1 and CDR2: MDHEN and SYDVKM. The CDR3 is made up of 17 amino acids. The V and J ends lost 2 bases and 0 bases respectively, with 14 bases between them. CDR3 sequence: CASSLLGTLNSNQPQHF. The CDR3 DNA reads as TGTGCCAGCAGTTTACTGGGGACACTAAATAGCAATCAGCCCCAGCATTTT.

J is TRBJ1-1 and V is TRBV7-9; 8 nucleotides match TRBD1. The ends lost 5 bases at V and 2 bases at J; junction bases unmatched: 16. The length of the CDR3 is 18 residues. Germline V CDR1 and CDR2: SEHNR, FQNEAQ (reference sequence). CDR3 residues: CASSIPPGQGATNTEAFF. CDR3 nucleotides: TGTGCCAGCAGCATCCCCCCCGGGCAGGGGGCTACTAACACTGAAGCTTTCTTT. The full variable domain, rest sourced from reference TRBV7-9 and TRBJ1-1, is DTGVSQNPRHKITKRGQNVTFRCDPISEHNRLYWYRQTLGQGPEFLTYFQNEAQLEKSRLLSDRFSAERPKGSFSTLEIQRTEQGDSAMYLCASSIPPGQGATNTEAFFGQGTRLTVV.

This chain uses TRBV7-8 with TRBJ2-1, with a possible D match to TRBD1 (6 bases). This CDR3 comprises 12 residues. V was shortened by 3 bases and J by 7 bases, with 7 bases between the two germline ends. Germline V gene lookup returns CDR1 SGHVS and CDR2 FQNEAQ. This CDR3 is CASSLQGNEQFF. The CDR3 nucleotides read TGTGCCAGCAGCTTGCAGGGGAATGAGCAGTTCTTC.

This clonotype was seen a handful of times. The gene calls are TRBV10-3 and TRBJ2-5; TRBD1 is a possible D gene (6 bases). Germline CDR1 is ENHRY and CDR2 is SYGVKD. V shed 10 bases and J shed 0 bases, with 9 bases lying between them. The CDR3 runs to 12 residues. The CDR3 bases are TGTGCCACCACAGGGAACCAAGAGACCCAGTACTTC. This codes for CATTGNQETQYF.

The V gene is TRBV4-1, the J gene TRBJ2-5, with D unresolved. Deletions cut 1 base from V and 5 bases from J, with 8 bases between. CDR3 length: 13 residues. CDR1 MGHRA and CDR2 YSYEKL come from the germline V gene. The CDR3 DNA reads TGCGCCAGCAGCCAAGGGGTCATCGAGACCCAGTACTTC. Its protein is CASSQGVIETQYF.